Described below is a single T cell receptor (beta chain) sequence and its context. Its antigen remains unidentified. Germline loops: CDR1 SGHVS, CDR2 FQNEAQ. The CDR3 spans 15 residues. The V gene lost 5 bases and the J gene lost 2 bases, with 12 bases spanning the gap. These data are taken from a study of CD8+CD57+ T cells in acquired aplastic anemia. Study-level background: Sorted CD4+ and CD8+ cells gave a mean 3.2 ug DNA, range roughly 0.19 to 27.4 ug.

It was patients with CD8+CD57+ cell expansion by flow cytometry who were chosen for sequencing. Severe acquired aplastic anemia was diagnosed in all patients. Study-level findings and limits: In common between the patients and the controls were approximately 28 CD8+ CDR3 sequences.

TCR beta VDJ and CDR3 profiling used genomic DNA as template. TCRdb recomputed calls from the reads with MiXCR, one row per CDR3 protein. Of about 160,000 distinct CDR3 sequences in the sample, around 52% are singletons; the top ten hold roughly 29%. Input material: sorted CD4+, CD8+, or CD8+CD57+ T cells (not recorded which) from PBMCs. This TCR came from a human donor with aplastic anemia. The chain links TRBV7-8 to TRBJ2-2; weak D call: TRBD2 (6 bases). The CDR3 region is CASSPEGGNTGELFF. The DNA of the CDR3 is TGTGCCAGCAGCCCAGAGGGAGGTAACACCGGGGAGCTGTTTTTT.